This T cell receptor (beta chain) was recovered during a study of OX40 agonist ivuxolimab in advanced cancers. Study at large: The patients' treatment was ivuxolimab, an agonistic anti-OX40 (CD134) antibody. The study's findings and limits: Some nonresponders also had low normalized T-cell clonal expansion. More expanded clones were found, on average, in CD8+ than in CD4+ T cells.

As to this clone: Its specificity is not known.

The method was immunoSEQ multiplex PCR; TCRdb's version includes in-frame clones alone and lacks a portion of them. The table lists under 90,000 clones, approximately 90% of them singletons. The clonotype originates from an adult with an advanced solid tumor such as melanoma, head and neck, liver or kidney cancer. The sequencing used CD4+ or CD8+ T cells sorted from blood, collected in a trial of the OX40 agonist ivuxolimab.

The CDR3 coding sequence is TGTGCCAGCAGCGGCCCGTCTAGCGGGGGGGCTCTCACCGGGGAGCTGTTTTTT. Amino acids: CASSGPSSGGALTGELFF. This chain joins TRBV7-6 and TRBJ2-2; 12 bases are shared with TRBD2. CDR3 length equals 18 residues. V trimming: 5 bases; J trimming: 4 bases; junction bases outside the gene matches: 11. CDR1 SGHVS and CDR2 FNYEAQ come from the germline V gene.